This entry is about one T cell receptor beta chain. Repertoires were generated with immunoSEQ multiplex PCR, while TCRdb's copy carries only in-frame clones and drops some. The sample lists 550,000 to 800,000 clones; roughly 70% were seen once. The source of the sample is a study of shared clonotypes between healthy human individuals. Trimming left V 0 bases short and J 0 bases short, with 7 bases between. Germline V gives CDR1 SGHKS, CDR2 YYEKEE (reference sequence). This CDR3 spans 14 amino acids. This rearrangement joins TRBV5-5 to TRBJ2-7; the D gene is possibly TRBD1 (5 bases). The source of this sequence is a woman aged 25-40 years in good health. Material for sequencing was memory CD4+ T cells sorted from blood. The subset denotes: CD45RA-negative fraction. CDR3 residues: CASSLGQYSYEQYF. In nucleotides, the CDR3 is TGTGCCAGCAGCTTGGGACAGTACTCCTACGAGCAGTACTTC.